This TCR beta chain was recovered during a study of immune evolution from preneoplasia to lung adenocarcinoma. Study-wide points: From normal lung to invasive adenocarcinoma, top clone frequencies appeared to decrease.

This clone appeared once. As yet, its antigen is unknown. Germline-derived CDR1 and CDR2 are GTSNPN and SVGIG (reference sequence). The CDR3 extends over 15 amino acids. V lost 2 bases, J lost 3 bases, and 8 bases stayed unmatched. Sequencing was performed with immunoSEQ multiplex PCR; in TCRdb, only in-frame clones are kept and a portion is missing. The sample carries 8,000 to 8,500 clones, about 79% recorded once. V and J are TRBV30 and TRBJ2-7; 9 bases align to TRBD2. The sequenced sample was FFPE invasive lung adenocarcinoma tissue. The TCR originated in a person aged 50 or older with lung adenocarcinoma. CDR3 DNA: TGTGCCTGGAGTCCATTAGCGGGAGTAAGCTACGAGCAGTACTTC. Translating gives CAWSPLAGVSYEQYF.